Described below is a single TCR beta chain sequence and its context. Its target is not known. Mismatch with germline at one junction end may stem from a read error. Synthesis of TCR cDNA relied on 5'RACE template switching, which attached a universal primer site and UMIs. TCRdb re-analysed the 5' RACE reads in MiXCR, keeping a single row per CDR3 protein. The sample lists 500,000 to 650,000 distinct CDR3 sequences; roughly 14% were seen once. The V gene's germline CDR1 is DFQATT and CDR2 SNEGSKA (reference sequence). The CDR3 length is 16 residues. These data come from a study of T cells after yellow fever vaccination. Study-level points and caveats: After the booster, roughly 96% of CD4 and roughly nine tenths of CD8 primary-response clones were re-detected. Overlap between CD4 and CD8 compartments was detected for a small share of clonotypes. It was the secondary response that reached its peak faster, day 5 versus 15, but it was weaker.

The clonotype was recovered from a man in his thirties or forties who received the YFV17D yellow fever vaccine. The rearrangement links TRBV20-1 to TRBJ2-1; 10 nucleotides line up with TRBD2. This specimen consisted of PBMCs, obtained on the day of the yellow fever booster vaccination. The DNA of the CDR3 is TGCTGTGCTAGAGTCCGGTCTAGCGGGAGCTACAATGAGCAGTTCTTC. Encoded protein: CCARVRSSGSYNEQFF.